The next 9 T cell receptor beta chains were all read from a single sample in a study of early T cells in non-severe SARS-CoV-2 infection. TCRdb re-derived calls from the 5' RACE reads in MiXCR, one entry per CDR3 protein. The sample carries over 60,000 distinct CDR3 sequences, around 11% recorded once. Material: whole blood, obtained at baseline. These receptors came from an adult who was a healthcare worker with PCR-confirmed SARS-CoV-2 infection or an uninfected control (not recorded which).

This clonotype was found a few times. The rearrangement uses TRBV10-3 and TRBJ2-5, with 8 bases identical to TRBD1. The trim removed 3 bases at V and 2 bases at J, leaving 17 bases unmatched. CDR3 length equals 19 residues. The V gene's germline CDR1 is ENHRY and CDR2 SYGVKD. CDR3 residues: CAISERIPGQAMGQETQYF. The CDR3 DNA is TGTGCCATCAGTGAACGTATACCGGGACAGGCGATGGGGCAAGAGACCCAGTACTTC.

This clonotype was counted only a few times. The chain has TRBV12-3 or TRBV12-4 and TRBJ2-1; TRBD1 aligns across 8 bases. The trim removed 4 bases at V and 6 bases at J, leaving 11 bases unmatched. This CDR3 has 16 amino acids. CDR3 nucleotides: TGTGCCAGCAGTTACCTCGGGCAGGGGGCAGGCAATGAGCAGTTCTTC. Its translation is CASSYLGQGAGNEQFF.

This clonotype was recorded a few times. This chain's CDR3 is CASSIPGLFYGYTF. The DNA for the CDR3 is TGTGCCAGTAGTATCCCGGGACTTTTCTATGGCTACACCTTC. This chain connects TRBV19 to TRBJ1-2; D may be TRBD1 (5 bases). Germline loops: CDR1 LNHDA, CDR2 SQIVND (reference sequence). CDR3 length equals 14 residues. Trimming removed 3 bases at V and 4 bases at J, with 12 bases between.

This clonotype came up a few times. This chain joins TRBV11-2 and TRBJ2-2; perhaps D is TRBD1 or TRBD2 (5 bases each). The CDR3 has 14 residues. V gave up 5 bases and J gave up 6 bases, with 13 bases separating them. Germline CDR1 reads SGHAT; CDR2 reads FQNNGV. The DNA of the CDR3 is TGTGCCAGCAGCCCGAGACTGGGGGCCGGGGAGCTGTTTTTT. Its translation is CASSPRLGAGELFF.

This clonotype was seen a handful of times. The J gene is TRBJ1-1, the V gene TRBV30; TRBD1 is a possible D gene (5 bases). V lost 0 bases and J 0 bases, leaving 20 bases between the germline ends. This CDR3 is built from 18 residues. Germline V gene sequence: CDR1 GTSNPN, CDR2 SVGIG (reference sequence). The CDR3 sequence is CAWSVLNFGGTMNTEAFF. The CDR3 DNA is TGTGCCTGGAGTGTCCTGAACTTCGGGGGGACTATGAACACTGAAGCTTTCTTT.

This clonotype has at least ten counts. This rearrangement joins TRBV12-3 or TRBV12-4 to TRBJ1-5; tentative D call: TRBD1 (5 bases). The CDR3 has 15 residues. Deletions cut 5 bases from V and 0 bases from J, with 11 bases between. CDR3 protein: CASSLWGPSNQPQHF. CDR3 nucleotides: TGTGCCAGCAGTCTGTGGGGCCCTAGCAATCAGCCCCAGCATTTT.

At least ten counts were recorded for this clonotype. For the CDR3, the DNA is TGCAGTGTCATCGTAATAGGGCTAGCGGACAATGAGCAGTTCTTC. As protein: CSVIVIGLADNEQFF. This rearrangement joins TRBV20-1 to TRBJ2-1; 7 bases align to TRBD2. Germline CDR1 DFQATT, CDR2 SNEGSKA (reference sequence). This CDR3 has 15 amino acids. V was pared by 7 bases and J by 5 bases, with 14 bases of the junction left unmatched.

The sample holds a few counts of this clonotype. J is TRBJ1-1 and V is TRBV5-1, with D possibly matching TRBD1 (6 bases). Germline lookup yields CDR1 SGHRS and CDR2 YFSETQ. This CDR3 is 14 amino acids long. V was shortened by 1 base and J by 5 bases, with 12 bases between the two germline ends. The CDR3 reads CASSLTGSETEAFF. CDR3 bases: TGCGCCAGCAGCTTGACAGGGTCGGAAACTGAAGCTTTCTTT.

This clonotype was seen a few times. The V gene is TRBV7-6, the J gene TRBJ2-7; D not certain. CDR1 SGHVS and CDR2 FNYEAQ come from the germline V gene. The CDR3 runs to 12 residues. V was cut by 5 bases and J by 6 bases, with 11 bases left in between. In DNA form, the CDR3 reads TGTGCCAGCAGCCATCGAGTGGGCGAGCAGTACTTC. It yields the protein CASSHRVGEQYF.